This is a list of T cell receptor beta chains from one sample in a study of siplizumab effects on memory and regulatory T cells. The data were produced by immunoSEQ multiplex PCR, yet TCRdb's version contains in-frame clones alone and is incomplete. The profile covers approximately 60,000 clones, with around 79% appearing a single time and roughly 0.4% taken by the ten largest. The source material was memory CD4+ T cells sorted from blood. The source of these receptors is a human donor in good health. Each CDR3 is given without its conserved first and last residue.

j_gene: TRBJ2-2; v_gene: TRBV5-6; CDR3aa: ASSGGLAVIVNTGELL
j_gene: TRBJ2-3; v_gene: TRBV27; CDR3aa: ASSLGVGSTDTQY
j_gene: TRBJ2-1; v_gene: TRBV4-2; CDR3aa: ANSPDGGGTPNEQF
j_gene: TRBJ2-2; v_gene: TRBV9; CDR3aa: ASSLEYTGELF
j_gene: TRBJ1-1; v_gene: TRBV27; CDR3aa: ASSLLDRTGTEAF
j_gene: TRBJ1-1; v_gene: TRBV7-2; CDR3aa: ASSIQGTEAF
j_gene: TRBJ1-1; v_gene: TRBV6-5; CDR3aa: ASTPPLGAEAF
j_gene: TRBJ1-4; v_gene: TRBV6-4; CDR3aa: ASLQGAGEKLF
j_gene: TRBJ1-2; v_gene: TRBV28; CDR3aa: ASSFRGATNYGYT
j_gene: TRBJ1-5; v_gene: TRBV5-4; CDR3aa: ASSLTGGGQSNQPQH
j_gene: TRBJ1-1; v_gene: TRBV20-1; CDR3aa: SATGQTEAF
j_gene: TRBJ1-2; v_gene: TRBV2; CDR3aa: ASSEQSPYGYT
j_gene: TRBJ2-2; v_gene: TRBV9; CDR3aa: ASSVGTPSVGELF
j_gene: TRBJ2-1; v_gene: TRBV9; CDR3aa: ASSPLGTGAYNEQF
j_gene: TRBJ2-5; v_gene: TRBV28; CDR3aa: ASSPREQETQY
j_gene: TRBJ2-7; v_gene: TRBV6-5; CDR3aa: ASTAQGTGSEQY
j_gene: TRBJ1-1; v_gene: TRBV7-9; CDR3aa: ASSPTRNTEAF
j_gene: TRBJ1-3; v_gene: TRBV7-3; CDR3aa: ASSQTRNTIY
j_gene: TRBJ2-2; v_gene: TRBV5-1; CDR3aa: ASSSTSGGSAGELF
j_gene: TRBJ1-1; v_gene: TRBV6-5; CDR3aa: ASADRNRGTEAF
j_gene: TRBJ2-3; v_gene: TRBV27; CDR3aa: ASRLAGVTDTQY
j_gene: TRBJ2-2; v_gene: TRBV6-1; CDR3aa: ASAAGGNTGELF
j_gene: TRBJ1-6; v_gene: TRBV2; CDR3aa: ASRGTGTPLH
j_gene: TRBJ1-4; v_gene: TRBV25-1; CDR3aa: ASRPGPGEKLF
j_gene: TRBJ1-2; v_gene: TRBV6-4; CDR3aa: ASSLGGYGYT
j_gene: TRBJ2-7; v_gene: TRBV7-3; CDR3aa: ASTVSTGHDEQY
j_gene: TRBJ2-1; v_gene: TRBV7-3; CDR3aa: ASSRDRLSNEQF
j_gene: TRBJ1-6; v_gene: TRBV2; CDR3aa: ASRREGSYNSPLH
j_gene: TRBJ1-2; v_gene: TRBV29-1; CDR3aa: SVADRASYGYT
j_gene: TRBJ2-3; v_gene: TRBV6-5; CDR3aa: ASSLSDTQY
j_gene: TRBJ2-7; v_gene: TRBV13; CDR3aa: ASSLGPSGYEQY
j_gene: TRBJ1-5; v_gene: TRBV7-2; CDR3aa: ASSGQGGGVQPQH
j_gene: TRBJ1-3; v_gene: TRBV5-6; CDR3aa: ASSRDTGSGNTIY
j_gene: TRBJ1-5; v_gene: TRBV21-1; CDR3aa: ASSKFLLRVQGRGMQPQH
j_gene: TRBJ2-1; v_gene: TRBV11-2; CDR3aa: ASSLGAAGVAREQF
j_gene: TRBJ2-7; v_gene: TRBV6-5; CDR3aa: ASRRQGATLDEQY
j_gene: TRBJ2-2; v_gene: TRBV18; CDR3aa: ASSPQRLAGGHTGELF
j_gene: TRBJ2-1; v_gene: TRBV14; CDR3aa: ASSRTYSYNEQF
j_gene: TRBJ2-5; v_gene: TRBV30; CDR3aa: ACGTGGETQY
j_gene: TRBJ2-3; v_gene: TRBV7-9; CDR3aa: ASSLGRAGSTDTQY